This T cell receptor beta chain derives from a study of radiotherapy plus CTLA-4 blockade in lung cancer. General study results and limits: An expansion of tumor-derived TCR clones occurred in blood after radiotherapy plus ipilimumab. Dynamics of early blood T cell clones, together with interferon-beta, were reportedly the best predictors of response.

With respect to this clone: Its antigen is not identified.

The method was immunoSEQ multiplex PCR; TCRdb's version includes in-frame clones alone and lacks a portion of them. Of about 48,000 clones listed, 70% to 90% are singletons. The CDR3 loop spans 16 amino acids. With 1 base removed from V and 1 base from J, the gap between germline ends came to 11 bases. From germline, CDR1 is SGHRS and CDR2 YFSETQ. The sample consisted of peripheral blood, taken from a patient treated with radiotherapy plus ipilimumab. This chain links TRBV5-1 with TRBJ2-2, with D possibly being TRBD1 (6 bases). The sequence came from a human donor with non-small cell lung cancer that progressed on radiotherapy plus ipilimumab. Some clones in this sample may be carry-over from other donors' samples. The CDR3 reads CASSLRDTLNTGELFF. CDR3 bases: TGCGCCAGCAGCTTGAGGGACACCTTGAACACCGGGGAGCTGTTTTTT.